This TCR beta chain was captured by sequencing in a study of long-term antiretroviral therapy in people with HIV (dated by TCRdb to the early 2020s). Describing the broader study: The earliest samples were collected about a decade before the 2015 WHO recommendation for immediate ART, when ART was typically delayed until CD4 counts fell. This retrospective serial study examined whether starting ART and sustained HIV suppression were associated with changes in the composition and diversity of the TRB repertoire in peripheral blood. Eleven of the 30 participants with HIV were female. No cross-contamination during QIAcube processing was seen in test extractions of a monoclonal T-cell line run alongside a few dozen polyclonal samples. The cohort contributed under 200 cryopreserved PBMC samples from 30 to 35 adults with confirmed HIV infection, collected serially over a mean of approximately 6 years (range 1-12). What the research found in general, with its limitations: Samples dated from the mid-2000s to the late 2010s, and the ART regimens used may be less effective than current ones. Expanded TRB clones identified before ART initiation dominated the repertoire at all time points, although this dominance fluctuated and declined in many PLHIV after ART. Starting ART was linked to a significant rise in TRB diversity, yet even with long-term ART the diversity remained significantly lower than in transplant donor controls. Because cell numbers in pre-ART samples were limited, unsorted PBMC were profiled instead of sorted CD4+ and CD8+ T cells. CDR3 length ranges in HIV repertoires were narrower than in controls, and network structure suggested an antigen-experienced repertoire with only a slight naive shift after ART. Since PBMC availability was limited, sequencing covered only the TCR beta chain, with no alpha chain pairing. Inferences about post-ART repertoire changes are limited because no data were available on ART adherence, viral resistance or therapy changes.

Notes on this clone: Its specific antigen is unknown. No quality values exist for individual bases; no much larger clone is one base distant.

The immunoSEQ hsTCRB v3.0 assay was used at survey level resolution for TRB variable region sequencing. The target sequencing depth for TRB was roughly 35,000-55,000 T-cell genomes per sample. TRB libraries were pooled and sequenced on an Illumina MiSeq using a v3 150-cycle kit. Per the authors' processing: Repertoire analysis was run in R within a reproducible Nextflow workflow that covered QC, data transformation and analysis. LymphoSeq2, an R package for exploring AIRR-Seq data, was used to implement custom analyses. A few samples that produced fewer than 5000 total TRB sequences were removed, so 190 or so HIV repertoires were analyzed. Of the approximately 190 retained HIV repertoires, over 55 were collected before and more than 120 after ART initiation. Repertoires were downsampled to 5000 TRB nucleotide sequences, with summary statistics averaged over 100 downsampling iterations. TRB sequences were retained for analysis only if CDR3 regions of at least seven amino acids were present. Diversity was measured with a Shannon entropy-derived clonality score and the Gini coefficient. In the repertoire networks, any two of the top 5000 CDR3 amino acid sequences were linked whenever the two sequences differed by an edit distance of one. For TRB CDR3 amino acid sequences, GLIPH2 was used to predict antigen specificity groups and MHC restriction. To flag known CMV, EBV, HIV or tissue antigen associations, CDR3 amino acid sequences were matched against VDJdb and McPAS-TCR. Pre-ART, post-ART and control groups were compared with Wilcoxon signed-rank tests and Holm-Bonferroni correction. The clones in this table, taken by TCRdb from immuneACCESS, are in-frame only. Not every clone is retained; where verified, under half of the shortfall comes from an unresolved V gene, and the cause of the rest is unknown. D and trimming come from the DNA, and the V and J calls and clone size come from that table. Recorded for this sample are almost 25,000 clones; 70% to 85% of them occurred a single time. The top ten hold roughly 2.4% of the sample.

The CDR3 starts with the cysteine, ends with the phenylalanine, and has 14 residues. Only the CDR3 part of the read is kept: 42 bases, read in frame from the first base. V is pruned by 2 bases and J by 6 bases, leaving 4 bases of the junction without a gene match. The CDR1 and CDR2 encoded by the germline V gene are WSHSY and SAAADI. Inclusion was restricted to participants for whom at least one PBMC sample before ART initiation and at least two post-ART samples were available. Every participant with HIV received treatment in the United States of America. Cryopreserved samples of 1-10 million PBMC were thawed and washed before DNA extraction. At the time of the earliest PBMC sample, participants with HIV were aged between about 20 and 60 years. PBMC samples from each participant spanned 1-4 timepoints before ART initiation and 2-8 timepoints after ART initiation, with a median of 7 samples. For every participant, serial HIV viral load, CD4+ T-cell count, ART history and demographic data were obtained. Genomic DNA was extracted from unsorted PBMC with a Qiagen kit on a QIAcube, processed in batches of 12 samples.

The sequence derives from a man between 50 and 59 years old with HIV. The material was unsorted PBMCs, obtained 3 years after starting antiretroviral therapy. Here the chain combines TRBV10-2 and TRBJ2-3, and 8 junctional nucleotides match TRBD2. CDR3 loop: CASSEGSGDDTQYF. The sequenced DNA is TGCGCCAGCAGTGAGGGTAGCGGGGATGATACGCAGTATTTT.